These 5 T cell receptor beta chains originate from one sample sequenced in a study of shared clonotypes between healthy human individuals. TCRdb keeps only in-frame clones here, not all; method: immunoSEQ multiplex PCR. The table has a few million clones, around nine tenths seen once; the top ten hold over 0.12%. The sample consisted of naive CD4+ T cells sorted from blood. Subset in this sample: CD45RA+ positively selected. These TCRs come from a man aged 18 to 29 in good health.

On this clone: The same CDR3 arises from other DNA sequences in this sample as well. The rearrangement joins TRBV19 to TRBJ2-3; 8 nucleotides match TRBD2. J gave up 0 bases and V 5 bases, and 4 bases lay outside the gene matches. Germline V gives CDR1 LNHDA, CDR2 SQIVND (reference sequence). The CDR3 extends over 15 amino acids. The DNA for the CDR3 is TGTGCCAGTAGTCTCACTAGCGGAAGCACAGATACGCAGTATTTT. This sequence encodes CASSLTSGSTDTQYF.

The chain combines TRBV4-1 with TRBJ2-1; D uncertain. This CDR3 spans 13 amino acids. V shed 1 base and J shed 6 bases, with 7 bases lying between them. Germline V gene sequence: CDR1 MGHRA, CDR2 YSYEKL. The CDR3 reads CASSQVYFNEQFF. The CDR3 DNA sequence: TGCGCCAGCAGCCAAGTATATTTCAATGAGCAGTTCTTC.

The CDR3 loop reads CASSAGWGGTDTQYF. In DNA form, the CDR3 reads TGTGCCAGCAGCGCAGGTTGGGGGGGCACAGATACGCAGTATTTT. The chain is built from TRBV9 and TRBJ2-3; a weak D match, TRBD2 (6 bases). Germline CDR1 SGDLS, CDR2 YYNGEE. The CDR3 spans 15 residues. The V and J ends lost 3 bases and 1 base respectively, with 12 bases between them.

The rearrangement uses TRBV27 and TRBJ2-2; D might be TRBD2 (6 bases). The V and J ends lost 6 bases and 1 base respectively, with 15 bases between them. Germline V gene data show CDR1 as MNHEY and CDR2 as SMNVEV (reference sequence). The CDR3 consists of 16 residues. CDR3 in amino acids: CASRLLGDLNTGELFF. Written as DNA, the CDR3 is TGTGCCAGCAGACTTCTAGGGGACTTGAACACCGGGGAGCTGTTTTTT.

The chain is built from TRBV7-9 and TRBJ2-1; 7 nucleotides agree with TRBD2. This CDR3 has 18 amino acids. CDR1 and CDR2 from the germline V gene are SEHNR and FQNEAQ (reference sequence). The trim removed 5 bases at V and 2 bases at J, leaving 15 bases unmatched. CDR3 amino acids: CASSRWGSLAVTYNEQFF. The CDR3, as DNA: TGTGCCAGCAGCCGTTGGGGGTCTCTAGCGGTAACCTACAATGAGCAGTTCTTC.